This T cell receptor (beta chain) is from a study of blood T cells in healthy people across ages. Next came a second PCR, run for roughly 6 to 11 cycles, which used a sample-barcoded 5' primer along with a J-beta primer mix. TCRdb re-called the 5' RACE reads through MiXCR, storing one row per CDR3 protein. The profile covers roughly 1 million distinct CDR3 sequences, with almost 25% appearing a single time and less than 0.75% taken by the ten largest. These data also formed part of another study, on T cells of mothers and their children. This second study says: The overlap seen between related mothers and children slightly exceeded that of unrelated pairs, though not significantly.

This sequence originates from a girl aged 2 to 9 in good health. The specimen sequenced was blood.

CDR3 protein: CSAGENEQFF. In nucleotides, the CDR3 is TGCAGCGCGGGAGAGAATGAGCAGTTCTTC. J is TRBJ2-1 and V is TRBV29-1; maybe TRBD2 (6 bases). The V end was cut by 7 bases, the J end by 7 bases, with 8 bases between. This CDR3 has 10 residues. The V gene's germline CDR1 is SQVTM and CDR2 ANQGSEA.